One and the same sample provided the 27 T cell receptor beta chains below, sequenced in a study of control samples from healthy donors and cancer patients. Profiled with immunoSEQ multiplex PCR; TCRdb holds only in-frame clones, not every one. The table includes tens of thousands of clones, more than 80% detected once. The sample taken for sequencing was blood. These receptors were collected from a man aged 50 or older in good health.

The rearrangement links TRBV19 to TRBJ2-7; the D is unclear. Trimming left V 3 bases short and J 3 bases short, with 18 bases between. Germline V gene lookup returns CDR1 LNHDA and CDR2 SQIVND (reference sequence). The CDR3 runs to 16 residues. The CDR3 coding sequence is TGTGCCAGTAGTATGGGTTTCCAGGCCCAAGGCTACGAGCAGTACTTC. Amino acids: CASSMGFQAQGYEQYF.

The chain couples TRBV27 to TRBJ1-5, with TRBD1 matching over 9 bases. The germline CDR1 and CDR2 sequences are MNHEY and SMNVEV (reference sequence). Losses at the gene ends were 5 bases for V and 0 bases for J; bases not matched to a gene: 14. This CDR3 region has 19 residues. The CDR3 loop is CASSARGGTGTYSNQPQHF. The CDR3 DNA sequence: TGTGCCAGCAGTGCCCGAGGGGGGACAGGGACCTATAGCAATCAGCCCCAGCATTTT.

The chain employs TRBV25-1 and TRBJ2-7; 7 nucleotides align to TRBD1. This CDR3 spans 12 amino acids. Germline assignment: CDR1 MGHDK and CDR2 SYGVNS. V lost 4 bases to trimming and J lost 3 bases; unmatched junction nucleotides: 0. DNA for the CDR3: TGTGCCAGCAGTGGGGACAGCTACGAGCAGTACTTC. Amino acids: CASSGDSYEQYF.

As DNA, the CDR3 is TGCGCCAGCAGCCTTACGGTGGGCACTGAAGCTTTCTTT. Amino acids: CASSLTVGTEAFF. The chain has TRBV5-1 and TRBJ1-1, with D hard to call. Looked up from germline, CDR1 is SGHRS and CDR2 is YFSETQ. The CDR3 extends over 13 amino acids. Trimming took 4 bases from V and 4 from J, leaving 11 bases between them.

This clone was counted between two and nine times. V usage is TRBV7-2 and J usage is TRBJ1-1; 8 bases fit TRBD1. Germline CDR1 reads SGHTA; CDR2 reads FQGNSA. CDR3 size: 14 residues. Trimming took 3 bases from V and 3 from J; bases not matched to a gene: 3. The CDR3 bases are TGTGCCAGCAGCTTGACAGGGGTTTACACTGAAGCTTTCTTT. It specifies CASSLTGVYTEAFF. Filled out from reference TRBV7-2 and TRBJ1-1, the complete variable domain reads GAGVSQSPSNKVTEKGKDVELRCDPISGHTALYWYRQSLGQGLEFLIYFQGNSAPDKSGLPSDRFSAERTGGSVSTLTIQRTQQEDSAVYLCASSLTGVYTEAFFGQGTRLTVV.

The CDR3 bases are TGTGCCAGCAGTTTGGGACAGGGGGCTCAGCCCCAGCATTTT. The encoded protein is CASSLGQGAQPQHF. The V call is TRBV28, the J call TRBJ1-5, with 12 bases identical to TRBD1. Trimming removed 3 bases from V and 6 bases from J; junction bases left unmatched: 0. Germline values: CDR1 MDHEN, CDR2 SYDVKM. This CDR3 spans 14 amino acids.

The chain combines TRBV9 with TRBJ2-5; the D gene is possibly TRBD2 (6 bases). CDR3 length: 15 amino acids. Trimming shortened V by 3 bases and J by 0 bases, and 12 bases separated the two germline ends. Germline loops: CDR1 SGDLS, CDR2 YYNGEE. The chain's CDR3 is CASSARAGYQETQYF. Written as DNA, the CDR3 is TGTGCCAGCAGCGCCCGGGCGGGGTACCAAGAGACCCAGTACTTC.

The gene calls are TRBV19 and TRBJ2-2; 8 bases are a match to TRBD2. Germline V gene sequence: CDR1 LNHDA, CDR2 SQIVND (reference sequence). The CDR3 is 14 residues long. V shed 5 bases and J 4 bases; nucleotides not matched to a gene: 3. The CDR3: CASSLAGPTGELFF. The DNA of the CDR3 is TGTGCCAGTAGTCTAGCGGGCCCCACCGGGGAGCTGTTTTTT.

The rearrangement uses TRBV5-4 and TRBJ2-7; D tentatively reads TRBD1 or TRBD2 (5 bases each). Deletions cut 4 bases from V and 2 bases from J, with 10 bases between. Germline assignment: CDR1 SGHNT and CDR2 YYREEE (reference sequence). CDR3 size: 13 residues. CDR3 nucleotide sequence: TGTGCCAGCAGCCCCCGGGACGCCTACGAGCAGTACTTC. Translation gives CASSPRDAYEQYF.

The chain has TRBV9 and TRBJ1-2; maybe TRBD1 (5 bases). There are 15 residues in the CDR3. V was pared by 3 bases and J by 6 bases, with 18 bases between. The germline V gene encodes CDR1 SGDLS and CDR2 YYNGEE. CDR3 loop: CASSEGRSARNGYTF. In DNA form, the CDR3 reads TGTGCCAGCAGCGAGGGGAGGTCCGCAAGAAATGGCTACACCTTC. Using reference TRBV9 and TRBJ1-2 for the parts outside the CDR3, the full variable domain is DSGVTQTPKHLITATGQRVTLRCSPRSGDLSVYWYQQSLDQGLQFLIQYYNGEERAKGNILERFSAQQFPDLHSELNLSSLELGDSALYFCASSEGRSARNGYTFGSGTRLTVV.

In nucleotides, the CDR3 is TGTGCCAGCGCGGAGGAGGGCGGAGGGCAAGAGACCCAGTACTTC. Translated, it gives CASAEEGGGQETQYF. V usage is TRBV6-4 and J usage is TRBJ2-5; D is perhaps TRBD2 (6 bases). The V gene's germline CDR1 is MRHNA and CDR2 SNTAGT. The CDR3 sequence is 15 residues long. With 8 bases removed from V and 2 bases from J, the gap between germline ends came to 18 bases.

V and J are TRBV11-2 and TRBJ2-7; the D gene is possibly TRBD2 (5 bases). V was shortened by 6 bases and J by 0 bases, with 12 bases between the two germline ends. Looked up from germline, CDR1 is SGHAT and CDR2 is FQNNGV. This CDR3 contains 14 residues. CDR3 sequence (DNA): TGTGCCAGCAGGGCAAGCGGAAGCTCCTACGAGCAGTACTTC. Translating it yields CASRASGSSYEQYF.

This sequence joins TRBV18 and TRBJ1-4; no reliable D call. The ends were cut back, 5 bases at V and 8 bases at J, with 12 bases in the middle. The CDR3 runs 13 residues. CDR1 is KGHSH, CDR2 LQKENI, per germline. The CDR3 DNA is TGTGCCAGCTCAGACCGGGCCAAGGAAAAACTGTTTTTT. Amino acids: CASSDRAKEKLFF.

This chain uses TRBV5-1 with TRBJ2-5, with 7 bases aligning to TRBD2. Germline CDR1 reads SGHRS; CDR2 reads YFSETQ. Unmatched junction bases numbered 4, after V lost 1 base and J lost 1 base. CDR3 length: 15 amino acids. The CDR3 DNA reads TGCGCCAGCAGCTTGTTCGGGAGGACCCAAGAGACCCAGTACTTC. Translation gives CASSLFGRTQETQYF.

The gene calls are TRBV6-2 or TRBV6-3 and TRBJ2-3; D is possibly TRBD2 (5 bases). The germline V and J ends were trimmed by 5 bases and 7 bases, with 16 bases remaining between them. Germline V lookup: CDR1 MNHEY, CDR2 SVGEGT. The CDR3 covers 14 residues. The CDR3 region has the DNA TGTGCCAGCAGTCGGAATAGCGAGGGATATACGCAGTATTTT. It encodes CASSRNSEGYTQYF.

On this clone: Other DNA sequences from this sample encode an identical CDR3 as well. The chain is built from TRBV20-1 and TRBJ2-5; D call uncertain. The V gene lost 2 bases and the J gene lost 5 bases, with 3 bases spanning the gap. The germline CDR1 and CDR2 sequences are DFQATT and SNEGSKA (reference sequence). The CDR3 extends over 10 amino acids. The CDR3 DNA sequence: TGCAGTGCTAGACGCGAGACCCAGTACTTC. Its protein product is CSARRETQYF.

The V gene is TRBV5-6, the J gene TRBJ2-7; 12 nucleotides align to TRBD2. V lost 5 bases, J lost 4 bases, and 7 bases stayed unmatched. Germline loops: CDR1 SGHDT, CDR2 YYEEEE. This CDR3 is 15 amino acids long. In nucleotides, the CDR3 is TGTGCCAGCAGGGACAGACTAGCGGGAGTGTACGAGCAGTACTTC. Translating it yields CASRDRLAGVYEQYF.

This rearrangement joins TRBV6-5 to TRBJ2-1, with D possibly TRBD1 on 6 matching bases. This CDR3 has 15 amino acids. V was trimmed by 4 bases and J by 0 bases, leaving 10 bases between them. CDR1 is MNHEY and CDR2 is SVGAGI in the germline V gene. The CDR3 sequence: CASSFGTNSYNEQFF. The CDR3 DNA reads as TGTGCCAGCAGTTTCGGGACAAACTCCTACAATGAGCAGTTCTTC.

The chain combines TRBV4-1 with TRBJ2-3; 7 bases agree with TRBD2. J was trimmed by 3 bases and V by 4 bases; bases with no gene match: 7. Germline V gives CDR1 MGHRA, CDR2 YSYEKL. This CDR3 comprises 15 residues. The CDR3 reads CASSPQWGGTDTQYF. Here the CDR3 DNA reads TGCGCCAGCAGCCCACAATGGGGGGGGACAGATACGCAGTATTTT.

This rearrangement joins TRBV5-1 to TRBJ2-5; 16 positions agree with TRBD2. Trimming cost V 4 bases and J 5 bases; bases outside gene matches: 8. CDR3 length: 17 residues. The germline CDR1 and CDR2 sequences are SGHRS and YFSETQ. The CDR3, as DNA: TGCGCCAGCAGCGAAGGGACTAGCGGGAGGGCCCTGGAGACCCAGTACTTC. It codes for CASSEGTSGRALETQYF. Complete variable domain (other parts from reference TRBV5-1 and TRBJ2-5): KAGVTQTPRYLIKTRGQQVTLSCSPISGHRSVSWYQQTPGQGLQFLFEYFSETQRNKGNFPGRFSGRQFSNSRSEMNVSTLELGDSALYLCASSEGTSGRALETQYFGPGTRLLVL.

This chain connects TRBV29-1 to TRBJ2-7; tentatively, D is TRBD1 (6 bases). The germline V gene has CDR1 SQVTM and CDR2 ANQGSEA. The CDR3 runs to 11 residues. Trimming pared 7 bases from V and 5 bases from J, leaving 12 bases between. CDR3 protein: CSARQGNEQYF. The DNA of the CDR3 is TGCAGCGCCCGGCAGGGGAACGAGCAGTACTTC.

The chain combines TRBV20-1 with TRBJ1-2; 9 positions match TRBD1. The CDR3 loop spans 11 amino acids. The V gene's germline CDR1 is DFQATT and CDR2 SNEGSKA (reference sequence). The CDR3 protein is CRTQGANGYTF. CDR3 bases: TGCAGAACACAGGGGGCGAATGGCTACACCTTC.

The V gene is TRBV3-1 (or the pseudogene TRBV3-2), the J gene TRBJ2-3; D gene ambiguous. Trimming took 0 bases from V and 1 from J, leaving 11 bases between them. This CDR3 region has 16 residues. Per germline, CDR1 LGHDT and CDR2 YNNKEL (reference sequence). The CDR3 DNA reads TGTGCCAGCAGCCAAGATTCGGTCGGCGGCACAGATACGCAGTATTTT. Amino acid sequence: CASSQDSVGGTDTQYF.

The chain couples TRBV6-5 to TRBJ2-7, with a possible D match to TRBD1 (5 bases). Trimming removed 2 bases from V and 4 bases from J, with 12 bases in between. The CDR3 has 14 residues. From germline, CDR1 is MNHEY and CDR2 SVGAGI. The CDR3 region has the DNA TGTGCCAGCAGTTACAGGCAGGGTGGATACGAGCAGTACTTC. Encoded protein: CASSYRQGGYEQYF.

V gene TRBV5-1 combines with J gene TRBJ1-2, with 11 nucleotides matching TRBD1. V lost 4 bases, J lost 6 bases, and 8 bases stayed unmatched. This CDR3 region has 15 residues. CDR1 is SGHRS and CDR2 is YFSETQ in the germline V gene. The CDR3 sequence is CASSPDGQGAHGYTF. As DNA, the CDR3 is TGCGCCAGCAGCCCTGATGGACAGGGGGCTCATGGCTACACCTTC.

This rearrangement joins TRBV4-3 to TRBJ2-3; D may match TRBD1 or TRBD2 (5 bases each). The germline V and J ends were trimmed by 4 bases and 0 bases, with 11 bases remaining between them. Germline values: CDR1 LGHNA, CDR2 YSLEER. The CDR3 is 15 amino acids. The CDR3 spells CASSRDRTSTDTQYF. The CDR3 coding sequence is TGCGCCAGCAGCCGGGACCGAACTAGCACAGATACGCAGTATTTT.

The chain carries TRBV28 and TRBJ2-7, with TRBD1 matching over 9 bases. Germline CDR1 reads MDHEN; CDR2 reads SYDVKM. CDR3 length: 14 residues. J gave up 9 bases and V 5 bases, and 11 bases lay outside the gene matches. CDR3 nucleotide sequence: TGTGCCAGCAGTCCAGGACAGGGGCGGGTTGGGCAGTACTTC. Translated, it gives CASSPGQGRVGQYF.